This is a list of T cell receptor beta chains from one sample in a study of CD8 T cells in Susac syndrome. TCRdb processed the immunoSEQ multiplex PCR reads anew with MiXCR; each CDR3 protein has one entry. The data hold about 280,000 distinct CDR3 sequences, with around 84% observed a single time. The sample taken for sequencing was CD8+ T cells from PBMCs. These receptors were obtained from a human donor with multiple sclerosis. Both conserved end residues are part of each CDR3. Fields, in order: V gene, D gene, clone size, J gene, CDR3 protein, CDR3 DNA. D genes are given only for firm matches. Clone size, where shown, is once, few, many, or a class for clones that have expanded.

V gene: TRBV15
D gene: .
clone size: .
J gene: TRBJ2-5
CDR3 protein: CATSRDGFEEETQYF
CDR3 DNA: TGTGCCACCAGCAGAGATGGTTTTGAAGAAGAGACCCAGTACTTC

V gene: TRBV27
D gene: .
clone size: .
J gene: TRBJ1-2
CDR3 protein: CASSNRDLGGGYTF
CDR3 DNA: TGTGCCAGCTCAAACCGGGACCTGGGGGGGGGCTACACCTTC

V gene: TRBV28
D gene: TRBD2
clone size: .
J gene: TRBJ2-7
CDR3 protein: CASSFGTSGFYEQYF
CDR3 DNA: TGTGCCAGCAGTTTTGGGACTAGCGGGTTCTACGAGCAGTACTTC

V gene: TRBV7-6
D gene: .
clone size: .
J gene: TRBJ1-1
CDR3 protein: CASSLGGRGTATEAFF
CDR3 DNA: TGTGCCAGCAGCTTAGGGGGTAGGGGAACCGCCACTGAAGCTTTCTTT

V gene: TRBV9
D gene: TRBD2
clone size: once
J gene: TRBJ2-1
CDR3 protein: CASSDRLAGGLGEQFF
CDR3 DNA: TGTGCCAGCAGCGACCGACTAGCGGGAGGCCTTGGTGAGCAGTTCTTC

V gene: TRBV29-1
D gene: .
clone size: .
J gene: TRBJ2-7
CDR3 protein: CSVEGWGYEQYF
CDR3 DNA: TGCAGCGTTGAAGGGTGGGGCTACGAGCAGTACTTC

V gene: TRBV13
D gene: .
clone size: .
J gene: TRBJ2-3
CDR3 protein: CASSLAQSTHTDTQYF
CDR3 DNA: TGTGCCAGCAGCTTAGCCCAGTCCACACACACAGATACGCAGTATTTT

V gene: TRBV2
D gene: TRBD1
clone size: .
J gene: TRBJ2-1
CDR3 protein: CASGTANNEQFF
CDR3 DNA: TGTGCCAGCGGGACAGCAAACAATGAGCAGTTCTTC

V gene: TRBV7-9
D gene: .
clone size: .
J gene: TRBJ1-1
CDR3 protein: CASRSSQQNTEAFF
CDR3 DNA: TGTGCCAGCAGGTCAAGTCAGCAGAACACTGAAGCTTTCTTT

V gene: TRBV2
D gene: TRBD2
clone size: .
J gene: TRBJ2-3
CDR3 protein: CASSDPLSGISPDTQYF
CDR3 DNA: TGTGCCAGCAGTGACCCACTGAGCGGGATCTCCCCAGATACGCAGTATTTT